This passage covers 21 T cell receptor beta chains from one sample sequenced in a study of blood T cell repertoires in COVID-19 (dated by TCRdb to 2020 to 2022). The library was built by means of the immunoSEQ multiplex PCR assay. TCRdb carries this immuneACCESS record with in-frame sequences only. Its versions omit some clonotypes, under half of them owing to an unresolved V gene in the studies checked, with the rest unexplained. This sample holds fewer than 250,000 clones; approximately 91% were observed only once. About 5% of the sample is taken by the ten largest. Sequences were obtained from peripheral blood. The origin of the receptors is a woman aged 40 to 49 with acute or convalescent COVID-19.

The chain recombines TRBV19 with TRBJ2-7, with TRBD1 matching over 9 bases. CDR1 is LNHDA and CDR2 is SQIVND in the germline V gene (reference sequence). The CDR3 spans 15 residues. Trimming removed 5 bases from V and 3 bases from J; junction bases left unmatched: 8. The CDR3 coding sequence is TGTGCCAGTAGTCAAGCCCTGACAGGGGGCTACGAGCAGTACGTC. This sequence encodes CASSQALTGGYEQYV.

The rearrangement links TRBV6-5 to TRBJ1-1; D might be TRBD1 (5 bases). CDR1 is MNHEY and CDR2 is SVGAGI in the germline V gene. Trimming took off 4 bases at V and 6 bases at J, with 15 bases between the two ends. The CDR3 extends over 14 amino acids. CDR3 nucleotide sequence: TGTGCCAGCAGTTGGGACTCTGGAAGGTCTGAAGCTTTCTTT. Translated, it gives CASSWDSGRSEAFF.

The CDR3 DNA reads as TGTGCCAGCTCACCGCGGGACAGGGGTACCTACACTGAAGCTTTCTTT. Amino acids: CASSPRDRGTYTEAFF. The chain joins TRBV18 to TRBJ1-1; 10 bases line up with TRBD1. Losses at the gene ends were 3 bases for V and 3 bases for J; bases not matched to a gene: 7. The CDR3 sequence is 16 residues long. Germline CDR1 KGHSH, CDR2 LQKENI.

This chain uses TRBV6-2 or TRBV6-3 with TRBJ2-3; 7 bases line up with TRBD2. This CDR3 comprises 18 residues. Germline lookup yields CDR1 MNHEY and CDR2 SVGEGT. The V segment lost 2 bases and the J segment 3 bases; nucleotides outside the gene matches: 14. CDR3 bases: TGTGCCAGCAGTTACCCCTCCTGGGCGGGGGAGGGAACAGATACGCAGTATTTT. Protein sequence: CASSYPSWAGEGTDTQYF.

This chain links TRBV4-1 with TRBJ2-7; D might be TRBD1 (5 bases). The germline CDR1 and CDR2 sequences are MGHRA and YSYEKL. V was trimmed by 6 bases and J by 0 bases, leaving 12 bases between them. The CDR3 has 14 residues. CDR3 region: CASRRTSSSYEQYV. The CDR3 DNA sequence: TGCGCCAGCAGGCGGACAAGCAGCTCCTACGAGCAGTACGTC.

V gene TRBV20-1 combines with J gene TRBJ1-1, with a possible D match to TRBD1 (6 bases). V lost 2 bases to trimming and J lost 10 bases, with 11 bases between them. This CDR3 comprises 11 residues. Germline loops: CDR1 DFQATT, CDR2 SNEGSKA (reference sequence). The CDR3 DNA is TGCAGTGCTAGAACTAGACAGGCAGCTTTCTTT. This gives the protein CSARTRQAAFF.

The chain has TRBV7-6 and TRBJ2-1; TRBD2 agrees at 7 bases. V shed 1 base, J shed 5 bases, and the junction held 11 bases outside the gene matches. CDR1 is SGHVS and CDR2 is FNYEAQ in the germline V gene. The CDR3 totals 17 residues. CDR3 nucleotide sequence: TGTGCCAGCAGCTTAGTAGCCGGGGGGACTAACAACAATGAGCAGTTCTTC. Its translation is CASSLVAGGTNNNEQFF.

V usage is TRBV19 and J usage is TRBJ1-1; the D gene is possibly TRBD1 (5 bases). The CDR3 sequence is 15 residues long. Trimming took 3 bases from V and 2 from J, leaving 13 bases between them. CDR1 and CDR2 from the germline V gene are LNHDA and SQIVND (reference sequence). The CDR3 nucleotides read TGTGCCAGTAGTATTTTCCAGGGTGGAAACACTGAAGCTTTCTTT. It yields the protein CASSIFQGGNTEAFF.

This chain uses TRBV3-1 (or the pseudogene TRBV3-2) with TRBJ1-2, with a possible D match to TRBD1 (6 bases). CDR1 and CDR2 from the germline V gene are LGHDT and YNNKEL (reference sequence). The CDR3 covers 12 residues. Trimming removed 4 bases from V and 5 bases from J, with 8 bases in between. DNA of the CDR3: TGTGCCAGCAGCCGGACAGTTTATGGCTACACCTTC. Its translation is CASSRTVYGYTF.

This clone was found once. In DNA, the CDR3 is TGTGCCAGCAGCATACCAGGGGGCCGCGAGCAGTACGTC. Amino acids: CASSIPGGREQYV. The gene calls are TRBV7-8 and TRBJ2-7; 8 bases match TRBD1. This CDR3 comprises 13 residues. After removal of 5 bases from V and 6 bases from J, the junction contained 6 bases not matched to a gene. Germline CDR1 is SGHVS and CDR2 is FQNEAQ.

This rearrangement joins TRBV19 to TRBJ1-2; D possibly corresponds to TRBD1 (6 bases). This CDR3 has 15 residues. V was cut by 3 bases and J by 0 bases, with 11 bases left in between. Germline CDR1 is LNHDA and CDR2 is SQIVND (reference sequence). CDR3 region: CASSISTGSNYGYTF. The DNA of the CDR3 is TGTGCCAGTAGTATTTCGACAGGTTCTAACTATGGCTACACCTTC.

This clone was recorded only once. This rearrangement joins TRBV20-1 to TRBJ1-5; D not resolved. CDR1 DFQATT and CDR2 SNEGSKA come from the germline V gene (reference sequence). This CDR3 contains 10 residues. The V and J ends lost 6 bases and 4 bases respectively, with 4 bases between them. Written as DNA, the CDR3 is TGCAGTGCCAGGAATCAGCCCCAGCATTTT. This codes for CSARNQPQHF.

The chain recombines TRBV19 with TRBJ2-2, with D perhaps TRBD1 (6 bases). Trimming shortened V by 1 base and J by 1 base, and 10 bases separated the two germline ends. This CDR3 region has 16 residues. The germline V gene encodes CDR1 LNHDA and CDR2 SQIVND (reference sequence). This chain's CDR3 is CASSIGGTLNTGELFF. CDR3 DNA: TGTGCCAGTAGTATAGGGGGGACACTGAACACCGGGGAGCTGTTTTTT.

The J gene is TRBJ1-1, the V gene TRBV5-4; 11 bases agree with TRBD1. Per germline, CDR1 SGHNT and CDR2 YYREEE (reference sequence). The CDR3 is 16 residues long. Germline trimming cut 4 bases from V and 1 base from J; bases unmatched to any gene: 6. CDR3 nucleotides: TGTGCCAGCAGCGCGGACAGGGGGCTAAGGAACACTGAAGCTTTCTTT. Encoded protein: CASSADRGLRNTEAFF.

As to this clone: The same CDR3 also results from other DNA sequences found in this sample. The chain is built from TRBV5-1 and TRBJ1-2; tentatively, D is TRBD1 (5 bases). V was shortened by 2 bases and J by 2 bases, with 7 bases between the two germline ends. The length of the CDR3 is 13 residues. Germline loops: CDR1 SGHRS, CDR2 YFSETQ. The CDR3 DNA reads as TGCGCCAGCAGCTTAGGACAAAACTATGGCTACACCTTC. Translated: CASSLGQNYGYTF.

The chain links TRBV4-1 to TRBJ2-7; 8 bases fit TRBD2. Unmatched junction bases numbered 5, after V lost 4 bases and J lost 0 bases. The CDR3 covers 15 residues. Germline V gives CDR1 MGHRA, CDR2 YSYEKL. The CDR3 region has the DNA TGCGCCAGCAGCCCTTTAGCGGGGAGCTCCTACGAGCAGTACGTC. This gives the protein CASSPLAGSSYEQYV.

This chain links TRBV19 with TRBJ2-2; D possibly corresponds to TRBD2 (5 bases). Germline CDR1 LNHDA, CDR2 SQIVND (reference sequence). V lost 5 bases and J 4 bases, leaving 11 bases between the germline ends. The CDR3 covers 14 residues. The CDR3 spells CASSSSGGTGELFF. CDR3 nucleotides: TGTGCCAGTAGTTCCAGTGGAGGCACCGGGGAGCTGTTTTTT.

The chain has TRBV27 and TRBJ1-5, with D possibly matching TRBD1 (6 bases). Germline loops: CDR1 MNHEY, CDR2 SMNVEV (reference sequence). The CDR3 runs to 13 residues. With 4 bases removed from V and 3 bases from J, the gap between germline ends came to 7 bases. CDR3: CASSWTVNQPQHF. DNA of the CDR3: TGTGCCAGCAGTTGGACAGTCAATCAGCCCCAGCATTTT.

This CDR3 reads CAGRGAGQPQHF. CDR3 DNA: TGTGCCGGCCGGGGGGCCGGTCAGCCCCAGCATTTT. The chain uses TRBV2 and TRBJ1-5; D possibly corresponds to TRBD1 (6 bases). Trimming removed 11 bases from V and 6 bases from J, with 14 bases in between. There are 12 residues in the CDR3. Germline V gives CDR1 SNHLY, CDR2 FYNNEI.

J is TRBJ1-2 and V is TRBV10-1, with 10 bases identical to TRBD1. Looked up from germline, CDR1 is WNHNN and CDR2 is SYGVQD (reference sequence). The CDR3 length is 15 residues. V dropped 7 bases and J dropped 3; count of bases not matched to a gene: 8. This chain's CDR3 is CASNVDRGRDYGYTF. CDR3 nucleotide sequence: TGCGCCAGCAACGTCGACAGGGGGCGCGACTATGGCTACACCTTC.

This clone was seen only once. The V gene is TRBV2, the J gene TRBJ1-1; D gene ambiguous. Germline V gives CDR1 SNHLY, CDR2 FYNNEI. Trimming took off 4 bases at V and 4 bases at J, with 13 bases between the two ends. The CDR3 loop spans 14 amino acids. For the CDR3, the DNA is TGTGCCAGCAGTGCCACCGGGGTGGGCACTGAAGCTTTCTTT. Translation gives CASSATGVGTEAFF.